The clone carrying this T cell receptor (beta chain) was observed many times. The germline gives CDR1 SGHAT, CDR2 FQNNGV. The CDR3 consists of 13 residues. V lost 5 bases to trimming and J lost 5 bases, with 12 bases between them. The entire patient cohort was treatment-naive prior to thyroid surgery. This entry belongs to a study of metastatic and nonmetastatic thyroid tumors. In the study overall: Comparison of repertoires was carried out across blood and tumor or nodule tissue from malignant and benign thyroid patients.

Original processing notes: Between-group CDR3 differences, defined by clinicopathological status, yielded a distant-metastasis classifier for papillary thyroid cancer. TCRdb reanalyzed the PCR reads with MiXCR. TCRdb assigned the V and J calls; the authors' analysis was not used. The table shows approximately 16,000 clones, with roughly 13% occurring only once. Sequences were obtained from blood. The chain uses TRBV11-2 and TRBJ1-2; D gene unclear. The receptor comes from a female donor with papillary thyroid cancer or a benign thyroid nodule (not recorded which). Some clones in this sample may be carry-over from other donors' samples. In nucleotides, the CDR3 is TGTGCCAGCAGCGAAAACACTTTTTATGGCTACACCTTC. Translation: CASSENTFYGYTF. Full variable domain (rest looked up from reference TRBV11-2 and TRBJ1-2): EAGVAQSPRYKIIEKRQSVAFWCNPISGHATLYWYQQILGQGPKLLIQFQNNGVVDDSQLPKDRFSAERLKGVDSTLKIQPAKLEDSAVYLCASSENTFYGYTFGSGTRLTVV.